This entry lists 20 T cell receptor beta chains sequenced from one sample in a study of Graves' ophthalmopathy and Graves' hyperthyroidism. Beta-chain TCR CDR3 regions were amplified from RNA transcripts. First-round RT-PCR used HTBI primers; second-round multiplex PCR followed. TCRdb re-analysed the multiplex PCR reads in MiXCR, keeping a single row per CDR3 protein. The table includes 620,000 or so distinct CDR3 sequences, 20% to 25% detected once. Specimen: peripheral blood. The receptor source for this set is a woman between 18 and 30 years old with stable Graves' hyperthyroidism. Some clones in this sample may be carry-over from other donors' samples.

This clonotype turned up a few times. This CDR3 reads CASSWKDRGYEQYF. The CDR3 DNA reads as TGTGCCAGCAGCTGGAAGGACAGGGGCTACGAGCAGTACTTC. The V gene is TRBV13, the J gene TRBJ2-7; TRBD1 matches 9 bases. This CDR3 has 14 amino acids. V trimming: 4 bases; J trimming: 3 bases; junction bases outside the gene matches: 4. Germline V gene lookup returns CDR1 PRHDT and CDR2 FYEKMQ (reference sequence).

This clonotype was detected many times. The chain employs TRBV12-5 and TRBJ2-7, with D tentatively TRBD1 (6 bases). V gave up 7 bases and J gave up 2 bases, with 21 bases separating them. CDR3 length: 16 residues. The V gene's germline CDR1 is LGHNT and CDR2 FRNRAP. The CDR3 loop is CASASGPTGNTYEQYF. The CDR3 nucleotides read TGTGCTAGTGCCTCCGGACCGACAGGCAATACCTACGAGCAGTACTTC.

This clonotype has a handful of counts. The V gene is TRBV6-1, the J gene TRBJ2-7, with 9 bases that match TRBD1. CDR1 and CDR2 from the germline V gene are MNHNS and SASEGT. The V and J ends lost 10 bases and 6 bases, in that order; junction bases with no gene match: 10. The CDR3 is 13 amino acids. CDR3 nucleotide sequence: TGTGCCACCCTACGAGTGGACAGGGGCGAGCAGTACTTC. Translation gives CATLRVDRGEQYF.

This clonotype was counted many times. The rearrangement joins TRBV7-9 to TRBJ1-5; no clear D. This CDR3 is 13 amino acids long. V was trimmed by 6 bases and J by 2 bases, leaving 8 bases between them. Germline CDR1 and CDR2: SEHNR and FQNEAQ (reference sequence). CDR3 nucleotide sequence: TGTGCCAGCAGTCCCGTCGGCAATCAGCCCCAGCATTTT. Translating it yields CASSPVGNQPQHF.

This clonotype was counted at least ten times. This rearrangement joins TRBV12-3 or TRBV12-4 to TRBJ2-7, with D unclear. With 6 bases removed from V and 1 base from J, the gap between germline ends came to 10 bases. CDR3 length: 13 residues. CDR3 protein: CASSGAGSYEQYF. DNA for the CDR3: TGTGCCAGCAGCGGTGCCGGATCCTACGAGCAGTACTTC.

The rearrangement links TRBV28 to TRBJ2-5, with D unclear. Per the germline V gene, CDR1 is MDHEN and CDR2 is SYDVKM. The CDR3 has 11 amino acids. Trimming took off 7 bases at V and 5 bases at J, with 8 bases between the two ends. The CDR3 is CASKLTETQYF. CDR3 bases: TGTGCCAGCAAGCTTACTGAGACCCAGTACTTC.

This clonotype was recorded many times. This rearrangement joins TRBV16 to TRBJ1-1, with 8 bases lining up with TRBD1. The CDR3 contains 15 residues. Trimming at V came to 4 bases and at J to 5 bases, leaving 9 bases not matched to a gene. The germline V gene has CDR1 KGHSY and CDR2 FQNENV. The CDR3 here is CASSPTRQGRTEAFF. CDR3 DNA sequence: TGTGCCAGCAGCCCAACTCGACAGGGGAGGACTGAAGCTTTCTTT.

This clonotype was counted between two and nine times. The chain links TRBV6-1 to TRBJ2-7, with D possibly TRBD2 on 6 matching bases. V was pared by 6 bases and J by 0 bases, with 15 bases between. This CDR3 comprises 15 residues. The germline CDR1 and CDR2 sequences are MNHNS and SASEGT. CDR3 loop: CASSPADGSSYEQYF. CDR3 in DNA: TGTGCCAGCAGCCCTGCCGACGGGAGCTCCTACGAGCAGTACTTC.

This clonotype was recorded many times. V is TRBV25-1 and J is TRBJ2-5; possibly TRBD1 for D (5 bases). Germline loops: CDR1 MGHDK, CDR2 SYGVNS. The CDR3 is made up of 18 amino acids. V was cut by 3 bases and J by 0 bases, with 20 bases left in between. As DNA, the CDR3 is TGTGCCAGCAGTGACAAAAGCCAGGGATCCGTGTACCAAGAGACCCAGTACTTC. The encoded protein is CASSDKSQGSVYQETQYF.

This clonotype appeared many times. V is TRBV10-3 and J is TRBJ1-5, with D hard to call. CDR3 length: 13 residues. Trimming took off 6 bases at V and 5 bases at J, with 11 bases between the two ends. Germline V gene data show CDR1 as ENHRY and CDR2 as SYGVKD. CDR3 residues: CAISPQEDQPQHF. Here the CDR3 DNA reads TGTGCCATCAGCCCCCAGGAGGATCAGCCCCAGCATTTT.

CDR3 protein: CASSEFVSYNSPLHF. The CDR3 DNA reads TGTGCCAGCAGTGAATTTGTCAGTTATAATTCACCCCTCCACTTT. The chain joins TRBV25-1 to TRBJ1-6; D ambiguous. The germline CDR1 and CDR2 sequences are MGHDK and SYGVNS. The CDR3 is 15 residues long. V was cut by 1 base and J by 4 bases, with 8 bases left in between.

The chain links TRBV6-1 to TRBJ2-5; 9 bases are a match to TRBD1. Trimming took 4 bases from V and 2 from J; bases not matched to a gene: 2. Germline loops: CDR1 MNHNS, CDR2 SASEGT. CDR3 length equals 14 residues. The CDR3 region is CASSATGGQETQYF. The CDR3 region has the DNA TGTGCCAGCAGTGCGACAGGGGGACAAGAGACCCAGTACTTC.

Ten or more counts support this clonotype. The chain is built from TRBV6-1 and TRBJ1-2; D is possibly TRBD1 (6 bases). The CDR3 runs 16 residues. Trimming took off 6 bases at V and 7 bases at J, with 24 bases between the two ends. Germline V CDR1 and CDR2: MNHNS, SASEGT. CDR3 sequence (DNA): TGTGCCAGCAGCCAACACTCAGGATCAGGGGCAGGTGGCTACACCTTC. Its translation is CASSQHSGSGAGGYTF.

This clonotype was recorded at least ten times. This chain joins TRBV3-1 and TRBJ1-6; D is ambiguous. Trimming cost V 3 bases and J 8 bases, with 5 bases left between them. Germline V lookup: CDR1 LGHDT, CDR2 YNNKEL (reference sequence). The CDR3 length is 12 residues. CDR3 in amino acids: CASSQRDSPLHF. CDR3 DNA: TGTGCCAGCAGCCAGAGGGATTCACCCCTCCACTTT.

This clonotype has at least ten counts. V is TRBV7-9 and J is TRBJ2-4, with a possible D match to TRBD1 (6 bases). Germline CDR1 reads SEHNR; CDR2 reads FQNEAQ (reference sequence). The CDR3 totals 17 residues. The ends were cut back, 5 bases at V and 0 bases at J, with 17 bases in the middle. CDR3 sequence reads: CASSHTDRSLAKNIQYF. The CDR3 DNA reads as TGTGCCAGCAGCCACACTGACAGGTCACTAGCCAAAAACATTCAGTACTTC.

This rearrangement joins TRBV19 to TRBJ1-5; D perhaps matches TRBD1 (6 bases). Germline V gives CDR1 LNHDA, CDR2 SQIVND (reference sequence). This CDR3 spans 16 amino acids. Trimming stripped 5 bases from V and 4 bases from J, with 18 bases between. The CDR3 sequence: CASSGGPGADNQPQHF. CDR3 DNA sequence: TGTGCCAGTAGTGGGGGGCCGGGGGCCGATAATCAGCCCCAGCATTTT.

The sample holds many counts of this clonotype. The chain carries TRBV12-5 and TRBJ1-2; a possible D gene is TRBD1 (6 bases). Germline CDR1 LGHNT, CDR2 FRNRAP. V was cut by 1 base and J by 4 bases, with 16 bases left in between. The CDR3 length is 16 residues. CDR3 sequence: CASGLDNSGHPYGYTF. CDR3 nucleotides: TGTGCTAGTGGTTTGGACAACTCGGGACACCCCTATGGCTACACCTTC.

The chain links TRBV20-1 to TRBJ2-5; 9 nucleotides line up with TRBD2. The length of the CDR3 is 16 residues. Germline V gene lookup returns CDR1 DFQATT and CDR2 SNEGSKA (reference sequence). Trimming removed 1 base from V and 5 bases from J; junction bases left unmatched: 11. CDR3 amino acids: CSARARMGLAGETQYF. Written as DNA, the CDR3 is TGCAGTGCTAGAGCGCGGATGGGACTAGCTGGCGAGACCCAGTACTTC.

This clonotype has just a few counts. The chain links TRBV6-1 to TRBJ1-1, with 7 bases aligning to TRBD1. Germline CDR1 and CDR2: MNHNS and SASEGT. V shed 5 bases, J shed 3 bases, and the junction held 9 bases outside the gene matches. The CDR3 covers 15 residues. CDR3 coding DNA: TGTGCCAGCAGTACATCCAGACAGGGTTACACTGAAGCTTTCTTT. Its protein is CASSTSRQGYTEAFF.

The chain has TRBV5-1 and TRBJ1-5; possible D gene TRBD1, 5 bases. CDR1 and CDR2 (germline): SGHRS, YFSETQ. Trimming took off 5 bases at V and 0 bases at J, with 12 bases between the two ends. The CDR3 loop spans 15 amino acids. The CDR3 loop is CASREGWNSNQPQHF. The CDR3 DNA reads TGCGCCAGCAGGGAGGGGTGGAATAGCAATCAGCCCCAGCATTTT.